One TCR beta chain is described in this entry. The record originates from a study of blood T cell repertoires in COVID-19. Trimming took off 1 base at V and 4 bases at J, with 12 bases between the two ends. Per the germline V gene, CDR1 is SGDLS and CDR2 is YYNGEE. The CDR3 sequence is 15 residues long. The method was immunoSEQ multiplex PCR; TCRdb's version includes in-frame clones alone and lacks a portion of them. The sample comprises just over 650,000 clones, about nine tenths of which are singletons, and roughly 0.25% rests with the top ten. Sequencing input: peripheral blood. The chain uses TRBV9 and TRBJ2-1, with a tentative D call TRBD2 (6 bases). The sequence was obtained from a woman aged 18-30 years with acute or convalescent COVID-19. The CDR3 reads CASSVRTAGYNEQFF. DNA for the CDR3: TGTGCCAGCAGCGTAAGAACAGCGGGTTACAATGAGCAGTTCTTC.